One sample yielded the 28 T cell receptor beta chains listed below, sequenced in a study of CXCR3-negative and CXCR3-positive naive CD8 T cells. 5' RACE that incorporated UMI labels was used to prepare the TRB cDNA libraries. One entry per CDR3 protein, without DNA, is what TCRdb gives after re-calling the 5' RACE reads. This repertoire includes 20,000 to 30,000 distinct CDR3 sequences. Material: naive CXCR3- CD8+ T cells from blood. Subset of the sample: CD45RO-CCR7+CD27+CD95- naive CD8+ T cells lacking CXCR3 (TNR3-). The receptors shown here come from a human donor in good health. Some clones in this sample may be carry-over from other donors' samples.

Frequency places this clonotype as medium-sized (0.01 to 0.1%). This CDR3 reads CSARSPGAGDTGELFF. The V gene is TRBV20-1, the J gene TRBJ2-2; TCRdb lists TRBD1, though no DNA is available to test this call. CDR3 length equals 16 residues. From germline, CDR1 is DFQATT and CDR2 SNEGSKA (reference sequence).

This chain uses TRBV12-3 or TRBV12-4 with TRBJ1-1. CDR3 length: 13 amino acids. This CDR3 is CASSSVRNTEAFF.

The chain uses TRBV20-1 and TRBJ2-5; TCRdb proposes TRBD2, but this gene call is untestable without DNA. Germline values: CDR1 DFQATT, CDR2 SNEGSKA (reference sequence). This CDR3 comprises 16 residues. CDR3 sequence: CSAGSGTSGGQETQYF.

The rearrangement joins TRBV7-6 to TRBJ2-5; TCRdb's D call, TRBD1, is unchecked because there is no DNA. Germline CDR1 and CDR2: SGHVS and FNYEAQ. This CDR3 is built from 14 residues. CDR3 amino acids: CASSLGMGRETQYF.

The chain combines TRBV29-1 with TRBJ2-7; checking the TCRdb D call of TRBD1 is not possible without DNA. This CDR3 has 12 residues. Looked up from germline, CDR1 is SQVTM and CDR2 is ANQGSEA. CDR3 amino acids: CSVLRQGSEQYF.

The rearrangement uses TRBV7-9 and TRBJ1-5; TCRdb calls TRBD1, which cannot be checked without DNA. Germline V lookup: CDR1 SEHNR, CDR2 FQNEAQ (reference sequence). The CDR3 has 18 residues. This CDR3 is CASSADSFGSNGNQPQHF.

The CDR3 loop is CASSWTGGQPQHF. The chain joins TRBV4-2 to TRBJ1-5; TCRdb lists TRBD1, though no DNA is available to test this call. The CDR3 consists of 13 residues. Germline V CDR1 and CDR2: LGHNA, YNFKEQ.

CDR3 protein: CASSQDGIEQYF. This chain links TRBV14 with TRBJ2-7. This CDR3 is built from 12 residues. Germline loops: CDR1 SGHDN, CDR2 FVKESK.

V is TRBV6-4 and J is TRBJ2-1; the TCRdb D gene call, TRBD1, has no DNA to confirm it. There are 17 residues in the CDR3. Germline assignment: CDR1 MRHNA and CDR2 SNTAGT. CDR3 loop: CASSDSGEGASYNEQFF.

The chain joins TRBV24-1 to TRBJ2-2; as DNA is missing, the TRBD1 call by TCRdb cannot be tested. Germline loops: CDR1 KGHDR, CDR2 SFDVKD. CDR3 length equals 15 residues. The CDR3: CATRGGGLNTGELFF.

The rearrangement joins TRBV19 to TRBJ1-1; absent DNA, TCRdb's TRBD1 call cannot be checked. CDR3 length: 15 residues. CDR1 is LNHDA, CDR2 SQIVND, per germline (reference sequence). CDR3 amino acids: CASSHGQGLNTEAFF.

The V gene is TRBV7-2, the J gene TRBJ2-1; as DNA is missing, the TRBD1 call by TCRdb cannot be tested. Germline CDR1 and CDR2: SGHTA and FQGNSA. This CDR3 region has 13 residues. The CDR3 loop is CASGLAGGNEQFF. Variable domain in full (rest from reference TRBV7-2 and TRBJ2-1): GAGVSQSPSNKVTEKGKDVELRCDPISGHTALYWYRQSLGQGLEFLIYFQGNSAPDKSGLPSDRFSAERTGGSVSTLTIQRTQQEDSAVYLCASGLAGGNEQFFGPGTRLTVL.

The rearrangement links TRBV5-4 to TRBJ2-3; TCRdb's D call of TRBD2 is untestable without DNA. This CDR3 is 16 amino acids long. Looked up from germline, CDR1 is SGHNT and CDR2 is YYREEE (reference sequence). The CDR3 loop is CATTVGAGGHTDTQYF.

The rearrangement links TRBV20-1 to TRBJ2-5; TCRdb's assignment of TRBD2 cannot be checked, as there is no DNA. The CDR3 is made up of 16 amino acids. The germline V gene has CDR1 DFQATT and CDR2 SNEGSKA (reference sequence). The CDR3 sequence is CSARDIEASSQETQYF.

The genes are TRBV5-5 and TRBJ2-7; there is no DNA to check the TCRdb D call of TRBD2. The CDR3 runs 17 residues. The germline gives CDR1 SGHKS, CDR2 YYEKEE (reference sequence). The CDR3 loop is CASSFASAGTSLREQYF.

The chain combines TRBV9 with TRBJ1-2; as DNA is missing, the TRBD1 call by TCRdb cannot be tested. Germline V gives CDR1 SGDLS, CDR2 YYNGEE. CDR3 length equals 14 residues. The CDR3 sequence is CASSETGVDYGYTF. Combining the CDR3 with reference TRBV9 and TRBJ1-2 gives the whole variable domain DSGVTQTPKHLITATGQRVTLRCSPRSGDLSVYWYQQSLDQGLQFLIQYYNGEERAKGNILERFSAQQFPDLHSELNLSSLELGDSALYFCASSETGVDYGYTFGSGTRLTVV.

The rearrangement joins TRBV20-1 to TRBJ1-1; the TRBD1 assignment by TCRdb is unverifiable without DNA. CDR1 and CDR2 from the germline V gene are DFQATT and SNEGSKA (reference sequence). The CDR3 spans 12 residues. CDR3 region: CSARAGDTEAFF.

V usage is TRBV29-1 and J usage is TRBJ2-2; TCRdb selects TRBD1, and the lack of DNA leaves this call unchecked. The length of the CDR3 is 13 residues. Germline V gives CDR1 SQVTM, CDR2 ANQGSEA. The CDR3 loop reads CSVGGAKNGELFF.

The chain couples TRBV20-1 to TRBJ1-2; TCRdb calls TRBD1, which cannot be checked without DNA. This CDR3 comprises 15 residues. Germline CDR1 and CDR2: DFQATT and SNEGSKA (reference sequence). The CDR3 sequence is CSARPPGDPNYGYTF.

CDR3 loop: CASSWDSGASYEQYF. The genes are TRBV6-5 and TRBJ2-7; TCRdb's assignment of TRBD2 cannot be checked, as there is no DNA. Germline-derived CDR1 and CDR2 are MNHEY and SVGAGI. This CDR3 region has 15 residues.

This chain connects TRBV4-3 to TRBJ2-7. The CDR3 runs to 16 residues. In germline, CDR1 is LGHNA, CDR2 YSLEER. CDR3 region: CASSQDLDTYSYEQYF.

This clonotype is deemed medium-sized (0.01 to 0.1%) by its frequency. The chain couples TRBV7-3 to TRBJ1-6. Germline CDR1 SGHTA, CDR2 FQGTGA. The CDR3 is 15 amino acids. The CDR3 spells CASSPTGPSASPLHF.

V is TRBV9 and J is TRBJ1-5; TCRdb's D gene call, TRBD1, goes unchecked for lack of DNA. The CDR3 is 14 amino acids. CDR1 is SGDLS and CDR2 is YYNGEE in the germline V gene. CDR3 amino acids: CASSGGQGGQPQHF.

The gene calls are TRBV29-1 and TRBJ1-1; TCRdb designates TRBD1, a call that cannot be tested without DNA. This CDR3 has 15 amino acids. Germline assignment: CDR1 SQVTM and CDR2 ANQGSEA. The chain's CDR3 is CSVEDLVQGNTEAFF.

This rearrangement joins TRBV25-1 to TRBJ2-7; TCRdb returns TRBD1, unconfirmable since there is no DNA. Per germline, CDR1 MGHDK and CDR2 SYGVNS. This CDR3 comprises 14 residues. This CDR3 is CASSLGDPYYEQYF.

The chain couples TRBV7-2 to TRBJ1-3. This CDR3 is 13 amino acids long. CDR1 and CDR2 (germline): SGHTA, FQGNSA. The CDR3 loop is CASSLLAGNTIYF.

According to its frequency, this clonotype is medium-sized. J is TRBJ2-7 and V is TRBV4-3. The CDR3 extends over 14 amino acids. From germline, CDR1 is LGHNA and CDR2 YSLEER. Here the CDR3 reads CASSQGRDFYEQYF.

The chain carries TRBV6-5 and TRBJ2-7; with no DNA, the TCRdb D assignment of TRBD2 cannot be verified. Germline V gives CDR1 MNHEY, CDR2 SVGAGI. The CDR3 is 15 residues long. CDR3 sequence: CASRGLGTSGDEQYF.